Below are 31 T cell receptor beta chains sequenced from a single sample in a study of T-cell memory formation after mild COVID-19. TCRdb re-analysed the 5' RACE reads in MiXCR, keeping a single row per CDR3 protein. The repertoire has fewer than 400,000 distinct CDR3 sequences, approximately 15% of them found once; the top ten carry roughly 21%. The sequenced material came from PBMCs or a T cell subset sorted from them (not recorded which). The receptors derive from a man younger than 30 who had mild COVID-19 (a few samples of this study predate the infection). Cell type and time point are not known.

This clonotype has only a few counts. The chain uses TRBV5-4 and TRBJ2-5; TRBD2 agrees at 12 bases. Germline V gives CDR1 SGHNT, CDR2 YYREEE (reference sequence). V was pared by 2 bases and J by 3 bases, with 2 bases of the junction left unmatched. The CDR3 length is 15 residues. The CDR3 reads CASSFRLAGEETQYF. The CDR3 DNA follows: TGTGCCAGCAGCTTCAGACTAGCGGGGGAAGAGACCCAGTACTTC.

This clonotype was detected only a few times. V and J are TRBV28 and TRBJ1-2; D might be TRBD1 (5 bases). Germline CDR1 reads MDHEN; CDR2 reads SYDVKM. Trimming pared 5 bases from V and 4 bases from J, leaving 14 bases between. CDR3 size: 14 residues. The chain's CDR3 is CASSLRQGIYGYTF. The CDR3 region has the DNA TGTGCCAGCAGTCTCCGCCAGGGTATCTATGGCTACACCTTC.

This clonotype was detected a few times. The chain joins TRBV20-1 to TRBJ2-7; the D gene is possibly TRBD2 (5 bases). Germline values: CDR1 DFQATT, CDR2 SNEGSKA (reference sequence). The CDR3 sequence is 12 residues long. V lost 4 bases to trimming and J lost 3 bases, with 10 bases between them. CDR3 region: CSATGNRYEQYV. For the CDR3, the DNA is TGCAGTGCTACGGGGAACCGCTACGAGCAGTACGTC.

This clonotype was detected only a few times. The rearrangement links TRBV10-3 to TRBJ2-5, with 9 positions matching TRBD2. V was pared by 6 bases and J by 4 bases, with 9 bases of the junction left unmatched. Germline CDR1 ENHRY, CDR2 SYGVKD. This CDR3 has 15 amino acids. This CDR3 is CAISPGGGRAETQYF. DNA for the CDR3: TGTGCCATCAGCCCGGGGGGCGGGAGGGCAGAGACCCAGTACTTC.

The V call is TRBV5-1, the J call TRBJ2-3; 11 bases are shared with TRBD1. CDR1 and CDR2 (germline): SGHRS, YFSETQ. The CDR3 loop spans 17 amino acids. Trimming removed 0 bases from V and 4 bases from J; junction bases left unmatched: 7. CDR3 loop: CASSLAAGQGAADTQYF. The CDR3 region has the DNA TGCGCCAGCAGCTTGGCAGCCGGACAGGGGGCCGCAGATACGCAGTATTTT.

The rearrangement links TRBV12-3 or TRBV12-4 to TRBJ1-5, with 7 bases identical to TRBD1. This CDR3 comprises 14 residues. Unmatched junction bases numbered 11, after V lost 6 bases and J lost 9 bases. This CDR3 reads CASSVGQAGRPQHF. The DNA for the CDR3 is TGTGCCAGCAGCGTCGGACAGGCCGGTCGGCCCCAGCATTTT.

The genes are TRBV19 and TRBJ1-5, with TRBD1 identical over 7 bases. V lost 5 bases to trimming and J lost 5 bases; unmatched junction nucleotides: 18. The CDR3 is made up of 18 amino acids. In germline, CDR1 is LNHDA, CDR2 SQIVND (reference sequence). The CDR3 is CASSSHPRGQKVDQPQHF. The CDR3 DNA is TGTGCCAGTAGTTCACACCCGAGGGGACAGAAAGTCGATCAGCCCCAGCATTTT.

In its sample, this clonotype was seen a few times. The V and J genes are TRBV12-3 or TRBV12-4 and TRBJ1-1, with a possible D match to TRBD1 (5 bases). CDR3 length: 15 amino acids. V lost 6 bases and J 5 bases, leaving 19 bases between the germline ends. CDR3 DNA sequence: TGTGCCAGCAGCCCCGGTTCCGGCTGGGGGACTGAAGCTTTCTTT. Translation gives CASSPGSGWGTEAFF.

The CDR3 is CSARQGASYEQYF. In nucleotides, the CDR3 is TGCAGTGCTAGACAGGGGGCCTCCTACGAGCAGTACTTC. V usage is TRBV20-1 and J usage is TRBJ2-7; TRBD1 matches at 8 bases. Germline assignment: CDR1 DFQATT and CDR2 SNEGSKA (reference sequence). The length of the CDR3 is 13 residues. Trimming removed 2 bases from V and 0 bases from J; junction bases left unmatched: 0.

Points on this clonotype: This sequence may be a read error, since a much larger clone differs from it by one base. The gene calls are TRBV28 and TRBJ2-3; D unclear. CDR1 and CDR2 from the germline V gene are MDHEN and SYDVKM. Trimming took off 8 bases at V and 3 bases at J, with 3 bases between the two ends. This CDR3 region has 10 residues. CDR3 sequence: CASATDTQYF. The CDR3 bases are TGTGCCAGCGCGACAGATACGCAGTATTTT.

The chain links TRBV6-1 to TRBJ2-3, with D possibly being TRBD1 (6 bases). Germline CDR1 reads MNHNS; CDR2 reads SASEGT. This CDR3 has 14 amino acids. V lost 11 bases to trimming and J lost 2 bases, with 17 bases between them. The CDR3, as DNA: TGTGCCGGGGTTCGGGACATATCCACAGATACGCAGTATTTT. Residues: CAGVRDISTDTQYF.

This rearrangement joins TRBV7-8 to TRBJ1-1, with a weak D call TRBD1 (5 bases). Trimming removed 1 base at V and 3 bases at J, with 12 bases between. This CDR3 contains 15 residues. CDR1 and CDR2 from the germline V gene are SGHVS and FQNEAQ. The CDR3 reads CASSLGGTLYTEAFF. The CDR3, as DNA: TGTGCCAGCAGCTTAGGGGGCACATTGTACACTGAAGCTTTCTTT.

This sequence joins TRBV6-6 and TRBJ1-2, with D possibly being TRBD1 (5 bases). This CDR3 spans 12 amino acids. Trimming removed 2 bases at V and 7 bases at J, with 8 bases between. Per the germline V gene, CDR1 is MNHNY and CDR2 is SVGAGI (reference sequence). CDR3: CASSYGQGGYTF. DNA of the CDR3: TGTGCCAGCAGTTACGGGCAGGGTGGCTACACCTTC.

The gene calls are TRBV7-8 and TRBJ2-3; 12 nucleotides align to TRBD2. J gave up 4 bases and V 2 bases, and 13 bases lay outside the gene matches. The CDR3 is 19 amino acids. CDR1 is SGHVS and CDR2 is FQNEAQ in the germline V gene. CDR3 residues: CASSLPLAGGPIVADTQYF. CDR3 nucleotide sequence: TGTGCCAGCAGCTTACCCCTAGCGGGGGGGCCAATAGTCGCAGATACGCAGTATTTT.

This clonotype was observed many times. This sequence joins TRBV7-2 and TRBJ2-7; D uncertain. Trimming left V 3 bases short and J 0 bases short, with 9 bases between. Germline assignment: CDR1 SGHTA and CDR2 FQGNSA. This CDR3 is 14 amino acids long. CDR3 sequence: CASSLSGASYEQYF. Written as DNA, the CDR3 is TGTGCCAGCAGCTTGTCAGGTGCCTCCTACGAGCAGTACTTC.

V is TRBV4-1 and J is TRBJ2-1; 8 nucleotides match TRBD1. V shed 0 bases and J 7 bases; nucleotides not matched to a gene: 17. This CDR3 spans 19 amino acids. The V gene's germline CDR1 is MGHRA and CDR2 YSYEKL. CDR3 loop: CASSQEEIFDRGLGNEQFF. CDR3 DNA: TGCGCCAGCAGCCAAGAAGAAATCTTCGACAGGGGTTTGGGTAATGAGCAGTTCTTC.

The chain couples TRBV7-2 to TRBJ2-3; no reliable D call. Germline CDR1 SGHTA, CDR2 FQGNSA. CDR3 length: 13 residues. The germline V and J ends were trimmed by 5 bases and 4 bases, with 10 bases remaining between them. The CDR3 DNA sequence: TGTGCCAGCAGCCCAGTTGTCGCAGATACGCAGTATTTT. The encoded protein is CASSPVVADTQYF. The full variable domain, completed using reference TRBV7-2 and TRBJ2-3, is GAGVSQSPSNKVTEKGKDVELRCDPISGHTALYWYRQSLGQGLEFLIYFQGNSAPDKSGLPSDRFSAERTGGSVSTLTIQRTQQEDSAVYLCASSPVVADTQYFGPGTRLTVL.

The J gene is TRBJ2-1, the V gene TRBV20-1; D remains ambiguous. Germline CDR1 reads DFQATT; CDR2 reads SNEGSKA (reference sequence). The V and J ends lost 6 bases and 5 bases respectively, with 5 bases between them. CDR3 length: 10 amino acids. CDR3 region: CSAEDNEQFF. As DNA, the CDR3 is TGCAGTGCAGAAGACAATGAGCAGTTCTTC.

V and J are TRBV7-2 and TRBJ2-3; D uncertain. The germline V and J ends were trimmed by 0 bases and 0 bases, with 7 bases remaining between them. In germline, CDR1 is SGHTA, CDR2 FQGNSA. The CDR3 is 15 residues long. The CDR3 loop reads CASSLARSSTDTQYF. The CDR3, as DNA: TGTGCCAGCAGCTTAGCGCGGTCGAGCACAGATACGCAGTATTTT.

The chain couples TRBV18 to TRBJ2-3; D gene uncertain. Trimming took off 8 bases at V and 4 bases at J, with 10 bases between the two ends. The CDR3 is made up of 12 amino acids. Per germline, CDR1 KGHSH and CDR2 LQKENI. The CDR3 DNA sequence: TGTGCCAGCGCGCTCCGCCCAGATACGCAGTATTTT. It specifies CASALRPDTQYF.

V and J are TRBV6-6 and TRBJ2-7; TRBD1 aligns across 7 bases. CDR1 MNHNY and CDR2 SVGAGI come from the germline V gene (reference sequence). This CDR3 region has 14 residues. Trimming removed 7 bases from V and 4 bases from J; junction bases left unmatched: 10. The CDR3 DNA sequence: TGTGCCAGCATTGCCCCGGGACAGCCGTACGAGCAGTACTTC. Encoded protein: CASIAPGQPYEQYF.

The V gene is TRBV7-9, the J gene TRBJ2-7, with TRBD1 identical over 7 bases. V shed 5 bases and J 3 bases; nucleotides not matched to a gene: 7. There are 14 residues in the CDR3. Germline CDR1 is SEHNR and CDR2 is FQNEAQ (reference sequence). This chain's CDR3 is CASSTGQKSYEQYF. CDR3 nucleotides: TGTGCCAGCAGCACGGGACAGAAGAGCTACGAGCAGTACTTC.

This clonotype was found a few times. In DNA form, the CDR3 reads TGTGCCAGCAGCTTTTTTAGCGGGTTTAACACCGGGGAGCTGTTTTTT. The encoded protein is CASSFFSGFNTGELFF. V is TRBV7-2 and J is TRBJ2-2; 7 nucleotides line up with TRBD2. V shed 3 bases and J 2 bases; nucleotides not matched to a gene: 6. The V gene's germline CDR1 is SGHTA and CDR2 FQGNSA. This CDR3 comprises 16 residues.

J is TRBJ2-7 and V is TRBV29-1; D call uncertain. Germline values: CDR1 SQVTM, CDR2 ANQGSEA. V was clipped by 3 bases and J by 4 bases, with 7 bases between them. This CDR3 has 11 amino acids. Written as DNA, the CDR3 is TGCAGCGTTGACGTGGGATACGAGCAGTACTTC. Its translation is CSVDVGYEQYF.

This clonotype was seen at least ten times. The V call is TRBV6-5, the J call TRBJ1-1, with D perhaps matching TRBD1 (5 bases). CDR3 length: 13 amino acids. Per the germline V gene, CDR1 is MNHEY and CDR2 is SVGAGI. V lost 7 bases, J lost 4 bases, and 13 bases lay in between. The CDR3 loop is CASINTGGTEAFF. The DNA of the CDR3 is TGTGCCAGCATCAACACGGGGGGCACTGAAGCTTTCTTT.

This clonotype appeared a few times. The V gene is TRBV5-1, the J gene TRBJ1-2, with 7 bases lining up with TRBD1. CDR3 length: 14 amino acids. The germline CDR1 and CDR2 sequences are SGHRS and YFSETQ. The V and J ends lost 4 bases and 6 bases, in that order; junction bases with no gene match: 9. The CDR3 nucleotides read TGCGCCAGCAGCCCGCGACAGGGAGAAGATGGCTACACCTTC. Encoded protein: CASSPRQGEDGYTF.

This chain joins TRBV6-5 and TRBJ2-7; D ambiguous. The CDR3 is 16 amino acids. Germline values: CDR1 MNHEY, CDR2 SVGAGI. Between the trimmed V and J ends, which lost 0 bases and 4 bases, there was a span of 16 bases. The DNA of the CDR3 is TGTGCCAGCAGTTACTCGCCGGGCGAAGCTATTTACGAGCAGTACTTC. This gives the protein CASSYSPGEAIYEQYF.

This sequence joins TRBV4-3 and TRBJ1-5; maybe TRBD1 (5 bases). The germline V gene has CDR1 LGHNA and CDR2 YSLEER. The CDR3 extends over 15 amino acids. V was clipped by 1 base and J by 3 bases, with 10 bases between them. The DNA for the CDR3 is TGCGCCAGCAGCCAAGCCCAGGGCTACAATCAGCCCCAGCATTTT. Amino acids: CASSQAQGYNQPQHF.

This clonotype was seen a handful of times. The gene calls are TRBV18 and TRBJ1-2; perhaps TRBD1 as D (5 bases). Germline CDR1 reads KGHSH; CDR2 reads LQKENI. The V end lost 4 bases, the J end lost 0 bases, and 15 bases lay between the germline ends. The length of the CDR3 is 16 residues. The CDR3: CASSRSDSSSNYGYTF. As DNA, the CDR3 is TGTGCCAGCTCACGATCAGACAGTTCTTCTAACTATGGCTACACCTTC.

This clonotype was detected a few times. The V call is TRBV5-4, the J call TRBJ1-5, with 9 bases matching TRBD1. This CDR3 has 14 amino acids. The ends lost 0 bases at V and 5 bases at J; junction bases unmatched: 0. Germline V gene lookup returns CDR1 SGHNT and CDR2 YYREEE (reference sequence). The CDR3 is CASSLGTGDQPQHF. DNA of the CDR3: TGTGCCAGCAGCTTGGGGACAGGGGATCAGCCCCAGCATTTT.

The sample holds a few counts of this clonotype. The gene calls are TRBV15 and TRBJ1-5; a possible D gene is TRBD1 (6 bases). This CDR3 has 14 residues. The V gene's germline CDR1 is LNHNV and CDR2 YYDKDF (reference sequence). The V gene lost 8 bases and the J gene lost 4 bases, with 15 bases spanning the gap. The CDR3 protein is CATGWGHGNQPQHF. CDR3 nucleotide sequence: TGTGCCACCGGCTGGGGGCATGGGAATCAGCCCCAGCATTTT.